The sequence of this T cell receptor beta chain was determined in a study of T-cell reconstitution after alpha-beta-depleted transplantation in children. Study outcomes and limitations: In some patients, recipient T cells and intrathymic progenitors surviving conditioning explained high day-60 diversity. It was reported that alpha-beta T cells came from several hundred expanded graft clones (about two months after transplant). Newly produced T cells mostly accounted for T-cell counts and diversity one year post-transplant.

This clonotype has a handful of counts. Its antigen remains unidentified. The TCRbeta library incorporated unique molecular identifiers. TCRdb fed the PCR reads into MiXCR, producing one record per CDR3 protein. The sample holds a few hundred thousand distinct CDR3 sequences, 43% seen once. The source of this sequence is a girl between 2 and 10 years old with aplastic anemia, due to receive a stem cell transplant. This specimen was PBMCs, taken before TCRalphabeta/CD19-depleted stem cell transplant.

CDR3 residues: CASSGRLPDNEQFF. The CDR3 DNA is TGTGCCAGCAGCGGGAGGCTGCCAGACAATGAGCAGTTCTTC. This rearrangement joins TRBV7-9 to TRBJ2-1, with TRBD2 as a possible D gene (6 bases). Trimming left V 5 bases short and J 5 bases short, with 13 bases between. Germline V gene data show CDR1 as SEHNR and CDR2 as FQNEAQ (reference sequence). The CDR3 sequence is 14 residues long.